The clone carrying this TCR beta chain was seen more than once but under ten times. The antigen remains undetermined. These data belong to a study of regulatory T cells in long-lasting Graves disease. Building of the TCR beta libraries involved iRepertoire HTBI primers and Arm-PCR of CDR3 regions. TCRdb reprocessed the multiplex PCR reads with MiXCR, giving one entry per CDR3 protein. Of some 560,000 distinct CDR3 sequences listed, about 16% are singletons. Study-wide points: Blood alone, not thyroid tissue, was studied.

Time point here: newly diagnosed GD, antithyroid drugs for less than 3 months. PBMC-derived RNA was used for the TCR library. CDR1 is LNHDA, CDR2 SQIVND, per germline (reference sequence). Deletions cut 7 bases from V and 4 bases from J, with 19 bases between. This CDR3 contains 15 residues. The same sample was also used in a study of T cells in Graves' hyperthyroidism and ophthalmopathy.

The sample was peripheral blood mononuclear cells (PBMCs), taken at new diagnosis, from a patient treated with antithyroid drugs. The genes are TRBV19 and TRBJ1-2, with D tentatively TRBD1 (5 bases). The TCR originated in a woman aged 35-65 years with Graves disease. CDR3 loop: CASNPRLGGGYGYTF. The CDR3 DNA follows: TGTGCCAGTAACCCCAGGCTGGGGGGAGGCTATGGCTACACCTTC.